The clone carrying this T cell receptor (beta chain) was recorded only once. This sample is drawn from a study of blood T cell repertoires in COVID-19. Overall study: Both acute and convalescent COVID-19 samples were obtained from the United States, Italy and Spain.

In the source study's methods: It was from reference gene primer amplification that nucleated cell counts were estimated. Generated by immunoSEQ multiplex PCR, the TCRdb table keeps only in-frame clones and is missing some. V, J and clone size are taken as reported in that table, and D and trimming were inferred from the DNA itself. The profile shows 250,000 to 350,000 clones, 89% of them singletons. The germline gives CDR1 MNHEY, CDR2 SVGAGI. The CDR3 totals 13 residues. V trimming: 0 bases; J trimming: 6 bases; junction bases outside the gene matches: 2. The J gene is TRBJ2-7, the V gene TRBV6-5, with TRBD2 matching 7 bases. The source material was peripheral blood. The TCR originated in a woman aged 55-69 years with acute or convalescent COVID-19. The CDR3 protein is CASSYSGGGEQYF. CDR3 nucleotide sequence: TGTGCCAGCAGTTACTCGGGGGGGGGCGAGCAGTACTTC.